The next 11 T cell receptor beta chains were all read from a single sample in a study of blood T cell repertoires in COVID-19. Profiled with immunoSEQ multiplex PCR; TCRdb holds only in-frame clones, not every one. The profile shows about 200,000 clones, roughly 89% of them singletons. Sequenced input: PBMCs or T cells enriched from blood (not recorded which). Receptors were obtained from a young woman with acute COVID-19.

This clone was detected a few times. The genes are TRBV10-2 and TRBJ2-7; 8 bases are shared with TRBD1. This CDR3 is built from 13 residues. Per germline, CDR1 WSHSY and CDR2 SAAADI. V lost 7 bases to trimming and J lost 3 bases; unmatched junction nucleotides: 5. The CDR3 sequence is CASTPGQGYEQYF. CDR3 sequence (DNA): TGCGCCAGCACCCCTGGACAGGGCTACGAGCAGTACTTC.

The J gene is TRBJ2-7, the V gene TRBV12-3 or TRBV12-4; weak D call: TRBD1 (6 bases). V was trimmed by 2 bases and J by 5 bases, leaving 7 bases between them. This CDR3 is built from 12 residues. The CDR3: CASSLKGDEQYF. In nucleotides, the CDR3 is TGTGCCAGCAGTTTAAAGGGGGACGAGCAGTACTTC.

The chain joins TRBV15 to TRBJ1-6, with a weak D call TRBD1 (6 bases). Trimming took 0 bases from V and 7 from J, leaving 7 bases between them. The CDR3 has 14 amino acids. Germline CDR1 and CDR2: LNHNV and YYDKDF (reference sequence). The CDR3 region has the DNA TGTGCCACCAGCAGAGATCAGGGGAATTCACCCCTCCACTTT. Encoded protein: CATSRDQGNSPLHF.

This clone was found once. The V and J genes are TRBV11-2 and TRBJ2-7, with 12 bases fitting TRBD1. The CDR3 consists of 16 residues. Germline trimming cut 6 bases from V and 3 bases from J; bases unmatched to any gene: 9. The germline V gene encodes CDR1 SGHAT and CDR2 FQNNGV. For the CDR3, the DNA is TGTGCCAGCAGTCAAGGAGGGACAGGGGGCCTCTACGAGCAGTACTTC. The encoded protein is CASSQGGTGGLYEQYF.

This clone came up once. The DNA of the CDR3 is TGTGCCAGCAGTATGCGGGCCACCCTCGTGTATGGCTACACCTTC. This codes for CASSMRATLVYGYTF. V and J are TRBV27 and TRBJ1-2; D gene uncertain. The CDR3 runs to 15 residues. Germline assignment: CDR1 MNHEY and CDR2 SMNVEV (reference sequence). Trimming took 5 bases from V and 5 from J, leaving 18 bases between them.

The V gene is TRBV6-5, the J gene TRBJ1-6; TRBD1 matches 8 bases. The CDR3 has 16 residues. J gave up 3 bases and V 2 bases, and 3 bases lay outside the gene matches. From germline, CDR1 is MNHEY and CDR2 SVGAGI. In DNA, the CDR3 is TGTGCCAGCAGTTACAACGGACAGGGCTATAATTCACCCCTCCACTTT. This encodes CASSYNGQGYNSPLHF.

The chain combines TRBV30 with TRBJ1-5, with TRBD1 matching 11 bases. CDR3 length: 14 amino acids. Trimming at V came to 5 bases and at J to 6 bases, leaving 6 bases not matched to a gene. Germline values: CDR1 GTSNPN, CDR2 SVGIG (reference sequence). The CDR3 DNA reads as TGTGCCTGGTCCCGGGACAGGGGGATTCAGCCCCAGCATTTT. This translates into CAWSRDRGIQPQHF. The full variable domain, its missing parts supplied by reference TRBV30 and TRBJ1-5, is SQTIHQWPATLVQPVGSPLSLECTVEGTSNPNLYWYRQAAGRGLQLLFYSVGIGQISSEVPQNLSASRPQDRQFILSSKKLLLSDSGFYLCAWSRDRGIQPQHFGDGTRLSIL.

This clone occurred once. V usage is TRBV10-1 and J usage is TRBJ1-1; 7 bases match TRBD1. CDR1 and CDR2 (germline): WNHNN, SYGVQD (reference sequence). The CDR3 runs to 12 residues. Trimming cost V 5 bases and J 10 bases; bases outside gene matches: 7. The CDR3, as DNA: TGCGCCAGCAGTTCCGACAGGGTAGGAGCTTTCTTT. Translating it yields CASSSDRVGAFF.

The chain combines TRBV7-7 with TRBJ2-2; TRBD1 agrees at 7 bases. This CDR3 is 17 amino acids long. Germline V gene lookup returns CDR1 SSHAT and CDR2 FNYEAQ (reference sequence). Trimming at V came to 5 bases and at J to 1 base, leaving 10 bases not matched to a gene. The CDR3 spells CASSPQGQLGNTGELFF. CDR3 DNA sequence: TGTGCCAGCAGCCCACAGGGACAGTTAGGGAACACCGGGGAGCTGTTTTTT. The full variable domain, rest sourced from reference TRBV7-7 and TRBJ2-2, is GAGVSQSPRYKVTKRGQDVTLRCDPISSHATLYWYQQALGQGPEFLTYFNYEAQPDKSGLPSDRFSAERPEGSISTLTIQRTEQRDSAMYRCASSPQGQLGNTGELFFGEGSRLTVL.

V is TRBV25-1 and J is TRBJ2-5, with TRBD2 matching 8 bases. J gave up 5 bases and V 8 bases, and 16 bases lay outside the gene matches. This CDR3 is built from 16 residues. Germline lookup yields CDR1 MGHDK and CDR2 SYGVNS. The CDR3 region is CASALGLAGSRETQYF. The CDR3 region has the DNA TGTGCCAGCGCCCTGGGGCTAGCGGGCTCACGGGAGACCCAGTACTTC. The whole variable domain, filled in from reference TRBV25-1 and TRBJ2-5, reads EADIYQTPRYLVIGTGKKITLECSQTMGHDKMYWYQQDPGMELHLIHYSYGVNSTEKGDLSSESTVSRIRTEHFPLTLESARPSHTSQYLCASALGLAGSRETQYFGPGTRLLVL.

For the CDR3, the DNA is TGTGCCAGCAGTTTATTCAGGGGTGGGGGACAGCCCCAGCATTTT. Its translation is CASSLFRGGGQPQHF. This chain joins TRBV27 and TRBJ1-5, with D possibly matching TRBD1 (6 bases). The CDR3 contains 15 residues. Germline V gene sequence: CDR1 MNHEY, CDR2 SMNVEV (reference sequence). V lost 1 base and J 7 bases, leaving 14 bases between the germline ends.